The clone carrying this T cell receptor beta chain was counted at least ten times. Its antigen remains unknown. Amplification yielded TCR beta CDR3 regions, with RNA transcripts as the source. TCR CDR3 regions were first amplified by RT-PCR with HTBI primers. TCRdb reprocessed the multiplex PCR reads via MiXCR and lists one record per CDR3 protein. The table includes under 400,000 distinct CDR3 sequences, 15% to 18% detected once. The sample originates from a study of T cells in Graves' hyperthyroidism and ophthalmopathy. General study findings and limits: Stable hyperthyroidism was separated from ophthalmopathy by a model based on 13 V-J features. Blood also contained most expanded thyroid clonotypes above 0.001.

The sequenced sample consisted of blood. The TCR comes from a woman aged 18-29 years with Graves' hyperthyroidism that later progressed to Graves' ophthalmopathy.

This CDR3 is CASSQGRRSEQYF. The CDR3 region has the DNA TGTGCCAGCAGCCAGGGCAGACGCAGCGAGCAGTACTTC. The chain uses TRBV3-1 and TRBJ2-7, with unresolved D. CDR1 is LGHDT and CDR2 is YNNKEL in the germline V gene (reference sequence). The CDR3 totals 13 residues. Trimming took off 3 bases at V and 6 bases at J, with 12 bases between the two ends.